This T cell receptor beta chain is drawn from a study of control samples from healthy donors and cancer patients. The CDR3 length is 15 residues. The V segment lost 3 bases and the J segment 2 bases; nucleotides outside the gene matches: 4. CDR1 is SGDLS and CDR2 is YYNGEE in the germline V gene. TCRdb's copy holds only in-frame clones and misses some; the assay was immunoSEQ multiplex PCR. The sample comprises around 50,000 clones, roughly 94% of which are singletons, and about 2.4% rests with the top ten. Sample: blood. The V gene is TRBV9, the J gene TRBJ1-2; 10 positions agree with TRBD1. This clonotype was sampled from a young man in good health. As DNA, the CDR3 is TGTGCCAGCAGCGCCTTGGGACAGGGGAACTATGGCTACACCTTC. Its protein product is CASSALGQGNYGYTF.